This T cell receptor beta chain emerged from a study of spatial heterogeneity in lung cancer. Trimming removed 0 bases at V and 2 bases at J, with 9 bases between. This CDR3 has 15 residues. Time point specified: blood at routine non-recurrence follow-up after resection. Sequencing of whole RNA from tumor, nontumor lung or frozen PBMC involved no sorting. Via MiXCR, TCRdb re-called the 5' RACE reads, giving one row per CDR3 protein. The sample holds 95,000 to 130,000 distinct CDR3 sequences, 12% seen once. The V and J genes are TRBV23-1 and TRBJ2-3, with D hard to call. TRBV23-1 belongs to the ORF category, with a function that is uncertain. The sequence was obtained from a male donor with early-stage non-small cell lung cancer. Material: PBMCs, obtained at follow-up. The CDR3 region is CASSQSGQSTDTQYF. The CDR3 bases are TGCGCCAGCAGTCAATCAGGCCAGTCCACAGATACGCAGTATTTT.